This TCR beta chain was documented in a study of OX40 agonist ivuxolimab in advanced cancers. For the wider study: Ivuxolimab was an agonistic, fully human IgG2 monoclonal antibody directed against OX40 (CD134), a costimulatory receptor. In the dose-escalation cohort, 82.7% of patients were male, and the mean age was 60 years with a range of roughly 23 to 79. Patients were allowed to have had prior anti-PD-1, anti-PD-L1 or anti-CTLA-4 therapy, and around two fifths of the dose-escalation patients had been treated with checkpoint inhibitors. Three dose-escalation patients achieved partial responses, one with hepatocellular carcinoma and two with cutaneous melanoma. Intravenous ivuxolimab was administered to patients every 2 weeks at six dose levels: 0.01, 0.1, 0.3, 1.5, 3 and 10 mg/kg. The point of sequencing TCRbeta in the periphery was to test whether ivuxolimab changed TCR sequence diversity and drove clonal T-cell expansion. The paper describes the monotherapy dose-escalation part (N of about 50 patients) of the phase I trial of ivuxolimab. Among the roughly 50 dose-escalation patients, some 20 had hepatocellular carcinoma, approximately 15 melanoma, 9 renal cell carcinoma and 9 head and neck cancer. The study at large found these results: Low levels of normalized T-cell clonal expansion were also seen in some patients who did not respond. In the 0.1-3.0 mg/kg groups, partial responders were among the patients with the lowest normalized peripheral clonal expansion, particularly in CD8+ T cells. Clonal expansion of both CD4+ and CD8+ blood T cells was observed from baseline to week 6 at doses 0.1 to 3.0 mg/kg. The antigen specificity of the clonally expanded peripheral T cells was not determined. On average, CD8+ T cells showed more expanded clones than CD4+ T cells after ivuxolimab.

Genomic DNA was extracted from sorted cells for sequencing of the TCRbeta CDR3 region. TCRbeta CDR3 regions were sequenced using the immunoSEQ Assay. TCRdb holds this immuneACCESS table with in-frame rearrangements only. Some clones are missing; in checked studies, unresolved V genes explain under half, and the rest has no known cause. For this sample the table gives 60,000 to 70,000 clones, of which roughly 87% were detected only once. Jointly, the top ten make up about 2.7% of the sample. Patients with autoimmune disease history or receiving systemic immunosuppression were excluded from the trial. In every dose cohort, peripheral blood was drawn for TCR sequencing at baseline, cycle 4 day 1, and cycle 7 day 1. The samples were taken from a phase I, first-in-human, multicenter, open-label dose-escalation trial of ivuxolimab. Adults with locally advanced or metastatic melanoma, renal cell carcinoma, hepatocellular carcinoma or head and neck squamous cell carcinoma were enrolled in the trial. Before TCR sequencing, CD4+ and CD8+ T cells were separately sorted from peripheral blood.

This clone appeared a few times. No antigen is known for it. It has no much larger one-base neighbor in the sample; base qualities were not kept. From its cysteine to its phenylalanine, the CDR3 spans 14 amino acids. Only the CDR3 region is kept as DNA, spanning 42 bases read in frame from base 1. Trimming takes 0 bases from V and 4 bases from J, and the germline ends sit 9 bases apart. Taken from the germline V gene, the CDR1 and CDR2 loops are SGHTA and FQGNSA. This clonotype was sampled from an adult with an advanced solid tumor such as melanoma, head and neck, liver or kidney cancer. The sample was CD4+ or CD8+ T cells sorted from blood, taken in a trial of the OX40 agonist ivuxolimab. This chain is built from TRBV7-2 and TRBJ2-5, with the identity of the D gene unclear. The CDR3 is CASSLAGWGETQYF. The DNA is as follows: TGTGCCAGCAGCTTAGCGGGGTGGGGAGAGACCCAGTACTTC.